This entry describes one T cell receptor (beta chain). The antigen is undetermined. The data were taken from a study of monozygotic twins with cystic fibrosis. Regarding the study as a whole: Median Simpson clonality of approximately 0.009 suggested naive T cells predominated. In 13 of 16 pairs, V gene usage was closest to the co-twin's. Nucleotide-identical clonotype sharing was significantly higher within monozygotic CF twin pairs than between unrelated CF individuals.

Using immunoSEQ multiplex PCR, the repertoire was profiled, and TCRdb retains in-frame clones only, with some absent. In the table there are roughly 14,000 clones, 85% to 95% of which are singletons. Sample: blood. The receptor comes from a girl aged 2 to 10 with cystic fibrosis.

The CDR3 sequence is CASKDRGQGNQPQHF. DNA of the CDR3: TGTGCCAGCAAAGACAGGGGGCAAGGCAATCAGCCCCAGCATTTT. The chain has TRBV2 and TRBJ1-5; 10 nucleotides match TRBD1. Germline values: CDR1 SNHLY, CDR2 FYNNEI. The length of the CDR3 is 15 residues. V trimming: 7 bases; J trimming: 2 bases; junction bases outside the gene matches: 5. Combining the CDR3 with reference TRBV2 and TRBJ1-5 gives the whole variable domain EPEVTQTPSHQVTQMGQEVILRCVPISNHLYFYWYRQILGQKVEFLVSFYNNEISEKSEIFDDQFSVERPDGSNFTLKIRSTKLEDSAMYFCASKDRGQGNQPQHFGDGTRLSIL.